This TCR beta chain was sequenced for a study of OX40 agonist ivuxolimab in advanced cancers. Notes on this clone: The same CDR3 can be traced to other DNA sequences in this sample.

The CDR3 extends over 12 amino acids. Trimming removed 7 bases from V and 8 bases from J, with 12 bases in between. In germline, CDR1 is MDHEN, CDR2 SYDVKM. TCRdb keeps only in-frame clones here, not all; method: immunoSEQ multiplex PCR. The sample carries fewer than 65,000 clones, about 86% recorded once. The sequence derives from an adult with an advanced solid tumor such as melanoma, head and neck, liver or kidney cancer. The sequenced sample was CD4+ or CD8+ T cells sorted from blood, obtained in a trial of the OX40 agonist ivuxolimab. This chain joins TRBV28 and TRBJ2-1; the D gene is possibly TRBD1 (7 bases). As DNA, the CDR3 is TGTGCCAGCACCCCAGGGGGGCATGAGCAGTTCTTC. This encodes CASTPGGHEQFF.